One sample yielded the 13 T cell receptor beta chains listed below, sequenced in a study of blood T cell repertoires in COVID-19. Only in-frame clones appear in the TCRdb table, and some are missing; sequencing was by immunoSEQ multiplex PCR. The table records around 50,000 clones, about 81% of them present only once. Sample: peripheral blood. The receptors stem from a woman aged 60 to 75 with acute or convalescent COVID-19.

This sequence joins TRBV27 and TRBJ1-6; D is possibly TRBD1 (6 bases). The germline V gene encodes CDR1 MNHEY and CDR2 SMNVEV (reference sequence). The CDR3 covers 16 residues. Trimming removed 5 bases at V and 7 bases at J, with 18 bases between. CDR3 in amino acids: CASSLDRGAENSPLHF. CDR3 sequence (DNA): TGTGCCAGCAGTCTAGACCGGGGGGCTGAGAATTCACCCCTCCACTTT.

The chain joins TRBV2 to TRBJ2-7; a possible D gene is TRBD2 (6 bases). The CDR3 spans 15 residues. Per germline, CDR1 SNHLY and CDR2 FYNNEI. V lost 3 bases to trimming and J lost 4 bases, with 16 bases between them. In nucleotides, the CDR3 is TGTGCCAGCAGTGAGGGAGGCCCAGAGTTATACGAGCAGTACTTC. The encoded protein is CASSEGGPELYEQYF.

This clone occurred a few times. The chain couples TRBV5-1 to TRBJ1-2, with a weak D call TRBD1 (6 bases). Germline V gene lookup returns CDR1 SGHRS and CDR2 YFSETQ. This CDR3 comprises 14 residues. Trimming pared 1 base from V and 6 bases from J, leaving 13 bases between. This CDR3 reads CASSLPGQQDGYTF. Here the CDR3 DNA reads TGCGCCAGCAGCTTGCCGGGACAACAAGATGGCTACACCTTC.

The J gene is TRBJ1-1, the V gene TRBV11-2; D not resolved. The CDR3 covers 12 residues. With 1 base removed from V and 5 bases from J, the gap between germline ends came to 5 bases. The V gene's germline CDR1 is SGHAT and CDR2 FQNNGV. The CDR3 region is CASSLAGTEAFF. CDR3 DNA: TGTGCCAGCAGCTTAGCGGGGACTGAAGCTTTCTTT. The variable domain in full, with the rest retrieved from reference TRBV11-2 and TRBJ1-1, is EAGVAQSPRYKIIEKRQSVAFWCNPISGHATLYWYQQILGQGPKLLIQFQNNGVVDDSQLPKDRFSAERLKGVDSTLKIQPAKLEDSAVYLCASSLAGTEAFFGQGTRLTVV.

In this sample, this clone turned up a few times. This chain links TRBV5-1 with TRBJ2-6; maybe TRBD1 (6 bases). This CDR3 comprises 18 residues. V was trimmed by 0 bases and J by 0 bases, leaving 13 bases between them. The germline CDR1 and CDR2 sequences are SGHRS and YFSETQ. The DNA for the CDR3 is TGCGCCAGCAGCTTGGTGGCAGGGGCGAGCTCTGGGGCCAACGTCCTGACTTTC. Protein: CASSLVAGASSGANVLTF.

The rearrangement uses TRBV12-2 and TRBJ1-1. TRBV12-2 is termed a pseudogene. The CDR3 length is 14 residues. CDR3 coding DNA: TGTGCAAGTCGCTTGCCAGCCCCGGGGACTGAAGCTTTCTTT. It is translated as CASRLPAPGTEAFF.

The chain joins TRBV6-5 to TRBJ1-2, with D possibly being TRBD1 (5 bases). Germline V lookup: CDR1 MNHEY, CDR2 SVGAGI. The CDR3 covers 16 residues. Trimming removed 0 bases from V and 0 bases from J, with 11 bases in between. The CDR3 coding sequence is TGTGCCAGCAGTTACTCTGGGGGGAGCGCTAACTATGGCTACACCTTC. Translation gives CASSYSGGSANYGYTF.

The chain employs TRBV7-3 and TRBJ1-2; 10 nucleotides line up with TRBD1. V gave up 5 bases and J gave up 1 base; unmatched junction bases: 7. Germline V lookup: CDR1 SGHTA, CDR2 FQGTGA. This CDR3 spans 16 amino acids. The CDR3 protein is CASSQTGGYDNYGYTF. The CDR3 DNA reads as TGTGCCAGCAGCCAGACAGGGGGCTACGATAACTATGGCTACACCTTC.

The V and J genes are TRBV27 and TRBJ2-3, with TRBD1 identical over 8 bases. Germline CDR1 and CDR2: MNHEY and SMNVEV (reference sequence). With V trimmed by 7 bases and J by 2 bases, 8 bases remained unmatched. There are 15 residues in the CDR3. Here the CDR3 DNA reads TGTGCCAGCACAGGACAGGGACCCCACACAGATACGCAGTATTTT. Amino acids: CASTGQGPHTDTQYF.

The gene calls are TRBV5-8 and TRBJ1-5, with 11 positions matching TRBD1. The CDR3 length is 17 residues. Trimming took 3 bases from V and 1 from J; bases not matched to a gene: 6. Germline assignment: CDR1 SGHTS and CDR2 YDEGEE. CDR3 DNA sequence: TGTGCCAGCAGCTGGGGGACAGGGGGATCGAGCAATCAGCCCCAGCATTTT. Protein: CASSWGTGGSSNQPQHF.

The chain couples TRBV7-6 to TRBJ1-1; the D gene is possibly TRBD1 (6 bases). The CDR3 is made up of 14 amino acids. Germline V lookup: CDR1 SGHVS, CDR2 FNYEAQ. Trimming left V 3 bases short and J 4 bases short, with 12 bases between. The CDR3 spells CASSLGGPGTEAFF. The CDR3 DNA reads TGTGCCAGCAGCTTGGGGGGGCCGGGCACTGAAGCTTTCTTT.

This chain joins TRBV29-1 and TRBJ1-1, with 11 bases matching TRBD1. Trimming removed 0 bases from V and 9 bases from J; junction bases left unmatched: 12. This CDR3 comprises 16 residues. CDR1 SQVTM and CDR2 ANQGSEA come from the germline V gene. The CDR3 nucleotides read TGCAGCGTTGAAGATCTCGAAGTAGGACAGGGGGCGCAAGCTTTCTTT. Its protein is CSVEDLEVGQGAQAFF.

This clone has only a few counts. The chain has TRBV6-2 or TRBV6-3 and TRBJ1-5, with D uncertain. V was cut by 4 bases and J by 0 bases, with 4 bases left in between. The CDR3 runs 13 residues. CDR1 MNHEY and CDR2 SVGEGT come from the germline V gene. The CDR3 loop is CASSLNSNQPQHF. The CDR3 DNA reads as TGTGCCAGCAGTTTAAATAGCAATCAGCCCCAGCATTTT.